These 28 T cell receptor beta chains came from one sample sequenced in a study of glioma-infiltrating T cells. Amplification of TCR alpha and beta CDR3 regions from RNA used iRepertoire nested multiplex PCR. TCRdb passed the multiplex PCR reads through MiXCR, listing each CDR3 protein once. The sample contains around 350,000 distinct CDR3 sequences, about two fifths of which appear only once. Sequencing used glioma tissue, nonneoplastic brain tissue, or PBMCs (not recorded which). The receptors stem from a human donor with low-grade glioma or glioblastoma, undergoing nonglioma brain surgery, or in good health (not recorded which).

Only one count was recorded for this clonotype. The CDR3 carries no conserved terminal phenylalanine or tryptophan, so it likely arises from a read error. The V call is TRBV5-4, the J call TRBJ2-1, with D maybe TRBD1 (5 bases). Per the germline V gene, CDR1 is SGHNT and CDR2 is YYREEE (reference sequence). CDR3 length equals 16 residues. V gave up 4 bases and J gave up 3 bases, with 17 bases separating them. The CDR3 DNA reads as TGTGCCAGCAGCCCCTCCTTTGCGGACATCTACAATGAGCAGTTCTCC. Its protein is CASSPSFADIYNEQFS.

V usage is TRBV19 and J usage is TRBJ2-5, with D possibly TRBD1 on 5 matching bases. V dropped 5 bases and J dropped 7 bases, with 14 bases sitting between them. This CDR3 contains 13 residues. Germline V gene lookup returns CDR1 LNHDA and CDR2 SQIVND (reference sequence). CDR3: CASSFQGGVTQYF. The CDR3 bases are TGTGCCAGTAGTTTCCAGGGTGGAGTGACCCAGTACTTC.

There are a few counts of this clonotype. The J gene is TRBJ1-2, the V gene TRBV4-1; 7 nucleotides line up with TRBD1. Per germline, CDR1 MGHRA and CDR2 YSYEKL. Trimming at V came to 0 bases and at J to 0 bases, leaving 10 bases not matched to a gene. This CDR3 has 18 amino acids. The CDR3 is CASSQDWGFRGTNYGYTF. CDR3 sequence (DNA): TGCGCCAGCAGCCAAGATTGGGGATTCAGGGGGACTAACTATGGCTACACCTTC.

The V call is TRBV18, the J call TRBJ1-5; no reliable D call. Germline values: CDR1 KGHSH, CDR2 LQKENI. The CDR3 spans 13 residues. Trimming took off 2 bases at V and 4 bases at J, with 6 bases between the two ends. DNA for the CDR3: TGTGCCAGCTCACCAACCAGGAATCAGCCCCAGCATTTT. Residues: CASSPTRNQPQHF.

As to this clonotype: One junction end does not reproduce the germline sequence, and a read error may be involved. In nucleotides, the CDR3 is TGTGCCAGCAGTTTATATACCCAAAGCCCCTACAATGAGCAGTTCTTT. It specifies CASSLYTQSPYNEQFF. The chain combines TRBV28 with TRBJ2-1; D gene unclear. CDR1 and CDR2 from the germline V gene are MDHEN and SYDVKM. The CDR3 loop spans 16 amino acids.

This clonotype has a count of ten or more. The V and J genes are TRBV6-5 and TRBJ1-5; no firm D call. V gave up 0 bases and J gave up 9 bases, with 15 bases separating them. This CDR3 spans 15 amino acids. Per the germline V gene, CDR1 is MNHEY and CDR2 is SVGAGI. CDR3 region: CASSYSYSQVLPQHF. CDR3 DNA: TGTGCCAGCAGTTACTCGTACTCCCAAGTACTGCCCCAGCATTTT.

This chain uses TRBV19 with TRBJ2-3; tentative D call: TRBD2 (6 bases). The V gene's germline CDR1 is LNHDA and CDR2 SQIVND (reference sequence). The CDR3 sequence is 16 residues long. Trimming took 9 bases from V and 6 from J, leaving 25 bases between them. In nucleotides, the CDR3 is TGTGCCAGCAGCCCCGCGGTGGGAGGATCCCGTGATACGCAGTATTTT. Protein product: CASSPAVGGSRDTQYF. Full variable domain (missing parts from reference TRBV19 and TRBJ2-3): DGGITQSPKYLFRKEGQNVTLSCEQNLNHDAMYWYRQDPGQGLRLIYYSQIVNDFQKGDIAEGYSVSREKKESFPLTVTSAQKNPTAFYLCASSPAVGGSRDTQYFGPGTRLTVL.

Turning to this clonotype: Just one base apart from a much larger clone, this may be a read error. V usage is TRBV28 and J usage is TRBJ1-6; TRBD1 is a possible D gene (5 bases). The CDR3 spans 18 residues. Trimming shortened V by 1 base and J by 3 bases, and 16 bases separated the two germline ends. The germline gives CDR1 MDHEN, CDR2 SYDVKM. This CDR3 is CASSLSSGRADYNSPLHF. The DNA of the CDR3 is TGTGCCAGCAGTTTATCCTCGGGCAGGGCGGACTATAATTCACCCCTCCACTTT. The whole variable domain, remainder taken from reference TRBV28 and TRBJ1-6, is DVKVTQSSRYLVKRTGEKVFLECVQDMDHENMFWYRQDPGLGLRLIYFSYDVKMKEKGDIPEGYSVSREKKERFSLILESASTNQTSMYLCASSLSSGRADYNSPLHFGNGTRLTVT.

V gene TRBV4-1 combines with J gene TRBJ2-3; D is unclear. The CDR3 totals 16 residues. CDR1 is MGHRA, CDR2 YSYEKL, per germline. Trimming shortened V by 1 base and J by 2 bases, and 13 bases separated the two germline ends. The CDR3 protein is CASSQGAGWNTDTQYF. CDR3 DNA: TGCGCCAGCAGCCAAGGTGCTGGGTGGAACACAGATACGCAGTATTTT.

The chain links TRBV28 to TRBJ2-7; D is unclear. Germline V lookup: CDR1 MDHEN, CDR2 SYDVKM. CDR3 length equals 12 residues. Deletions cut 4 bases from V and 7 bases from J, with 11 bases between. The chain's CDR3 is CASSSSYGEQYF. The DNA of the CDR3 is TGTGCCAGCAGTTCGAGCTACGGGGAGCAGTACTTC.

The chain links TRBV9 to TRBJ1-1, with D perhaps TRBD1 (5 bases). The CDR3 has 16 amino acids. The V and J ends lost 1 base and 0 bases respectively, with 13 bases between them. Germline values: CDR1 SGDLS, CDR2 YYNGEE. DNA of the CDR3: TGTGCCAGCAGCGTATACGGGGGGACTATGAACACTGAAGCTTTCTTT. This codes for CASSVYGGTMNTEAFF.

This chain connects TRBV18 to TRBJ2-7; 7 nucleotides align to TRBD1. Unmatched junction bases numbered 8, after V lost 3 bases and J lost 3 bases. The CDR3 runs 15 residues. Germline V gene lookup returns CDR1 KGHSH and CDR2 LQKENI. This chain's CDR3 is CASSPVAGGSYEQYF. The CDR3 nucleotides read TGTGCCAGCTCACCTGTAGCAGGGGGAAGCTACGAGCAGTACTTC.

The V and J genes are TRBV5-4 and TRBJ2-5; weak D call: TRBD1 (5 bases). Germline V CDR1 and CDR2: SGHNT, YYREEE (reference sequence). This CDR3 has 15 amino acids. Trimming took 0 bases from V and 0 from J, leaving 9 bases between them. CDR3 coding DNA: TGTGCCAGCAGCTTGGAACCGACAGACCAAGAGACCCAGTACTTC. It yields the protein CASSLEPTDQETQYF.

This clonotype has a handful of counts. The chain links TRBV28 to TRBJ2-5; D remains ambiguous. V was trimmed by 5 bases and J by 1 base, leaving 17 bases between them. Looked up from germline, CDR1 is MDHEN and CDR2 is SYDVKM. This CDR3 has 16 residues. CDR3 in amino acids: CASSPSFGVFQETQYF. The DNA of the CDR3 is TGTGCCAGCAGTCCCTCGTTTGGGGTGTTCCAAGAGACCCAGTACTTC.

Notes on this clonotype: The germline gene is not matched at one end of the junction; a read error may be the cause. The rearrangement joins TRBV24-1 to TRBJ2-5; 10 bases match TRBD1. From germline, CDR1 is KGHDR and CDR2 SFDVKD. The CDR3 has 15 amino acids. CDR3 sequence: CGTSPGQGREETQYF. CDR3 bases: TGTGGCACCAGTCCGGGACAGGGGAGGGAAGAGACCCAGTACTTC.

The CDR3 sequence is CASSQIGISQYF. The CDR3 region has the DNA TGCGCCAGCAGCCAAATCGGGATTTCACAGTATTTT. The chain combines TRBV4-1 with TRBJ2-3, with a possible D match to TRBD2 (5 bases). The V end lost 2 bases, the J end lost 12 bases, and 12 bases lay between the germline ends. Germline CDR1 reads MGHRA; CDR2 reads YSYEKL. This CDR3 has 12 residues.

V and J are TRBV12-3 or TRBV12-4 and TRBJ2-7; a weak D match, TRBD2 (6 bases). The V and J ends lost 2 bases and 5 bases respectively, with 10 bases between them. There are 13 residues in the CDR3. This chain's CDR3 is CASSLFAGHEQYF. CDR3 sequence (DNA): TGTGCCAGCAGTTTATTTGCGGGACACGAGCAGTACTTC.

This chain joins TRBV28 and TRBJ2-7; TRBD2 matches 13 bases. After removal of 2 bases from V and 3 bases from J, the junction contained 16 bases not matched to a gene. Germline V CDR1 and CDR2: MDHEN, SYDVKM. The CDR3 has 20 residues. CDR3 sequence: CASSLRRGLAGRLVRYEQYF. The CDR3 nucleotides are TGTGCCAGCAGTTTAAGGAGGGGACTAGCGGGGCGACTGGTACGCTACGAGCAGTACTTC.

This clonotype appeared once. CDR3 in amino acids: CASSQTPYIGGPNYNEQFF. CDR3 nucleotide sequence: TGTGCCAGCAGCCAAACCCCTTATATTGGAGGACCTAACTACAATGAGCAGTTCTTC. The rearrangement links TRBV4-2 to TRBJ2-1, with a weak D call TRBD2 (5 bases). The ends were cut back, 2 bases at V and 3 bases at J, with 23 bases in the middle. The CDR3 covers 19 residues. Germline V CDR1 and CDR2: LGHNA, YNFKEQ.

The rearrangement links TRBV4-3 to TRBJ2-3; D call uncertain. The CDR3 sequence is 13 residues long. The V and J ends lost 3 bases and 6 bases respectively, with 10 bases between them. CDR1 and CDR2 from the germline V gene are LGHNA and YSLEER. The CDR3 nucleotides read TGCGCCAGCAGCCAGGGATTGGGGGATACGCAGTATTTT. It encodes CASSQGLGDTQYF.

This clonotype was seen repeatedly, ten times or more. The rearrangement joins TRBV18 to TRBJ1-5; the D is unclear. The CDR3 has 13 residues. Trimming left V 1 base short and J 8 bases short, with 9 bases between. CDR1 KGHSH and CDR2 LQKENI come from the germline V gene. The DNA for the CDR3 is TGTGCCAGCTCACCACAGAGGCAGGAGCCCCAGCATTTT. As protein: CASSPQRQEPQHF.

The CDR3 here is CASSLSVRRAFF. The CDR3 DNA is TGTGCCAGCAGTCTTTCAGTAAGGAGGGCTTTCTTT. The chain joins TRBV28 to TRBJ1-1, with no clear D. Trimming removed 5 bases at V and 11 bases at J, with 15 bases between. Germline CDR1 MDHEN, CDR2 SYDVKM. The CDR3 runs to 12 residues.

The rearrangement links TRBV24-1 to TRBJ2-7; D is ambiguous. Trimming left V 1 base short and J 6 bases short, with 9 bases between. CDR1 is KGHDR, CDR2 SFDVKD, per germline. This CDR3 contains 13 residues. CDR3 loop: CATSDFRTFEQYF. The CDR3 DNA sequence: TGTGCCACCAGTGATTTTCGGACGTTCGAGCAGTACTTC.

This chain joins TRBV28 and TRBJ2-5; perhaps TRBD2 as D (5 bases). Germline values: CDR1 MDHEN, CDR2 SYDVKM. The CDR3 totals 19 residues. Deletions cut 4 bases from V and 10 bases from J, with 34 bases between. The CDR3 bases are TGTGCCAGCAGTTCCCTCGAGGCCCTCCCACCACCGGCTAGCCAGATCCAGTACTTC. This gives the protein CASSSLEALPPPASQIQYF.

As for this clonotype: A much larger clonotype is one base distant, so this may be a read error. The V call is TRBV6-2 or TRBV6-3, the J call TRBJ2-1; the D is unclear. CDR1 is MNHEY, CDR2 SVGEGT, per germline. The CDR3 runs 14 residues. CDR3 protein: CASSWSGAYNEQSF. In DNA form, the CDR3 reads TGTGCCAGCAGTTGGAGTGGAGCCTACAATGAGCAGTCCTTC.

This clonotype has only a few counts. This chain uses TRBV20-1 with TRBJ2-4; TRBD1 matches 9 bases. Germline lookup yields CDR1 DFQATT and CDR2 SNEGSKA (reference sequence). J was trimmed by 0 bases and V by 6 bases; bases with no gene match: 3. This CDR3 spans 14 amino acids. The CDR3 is CSAKQGAAKNIQYF. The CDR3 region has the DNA TGCAGTGCGAAACAGGGGGCAGCCAAAAACATTCAGTACTTC.

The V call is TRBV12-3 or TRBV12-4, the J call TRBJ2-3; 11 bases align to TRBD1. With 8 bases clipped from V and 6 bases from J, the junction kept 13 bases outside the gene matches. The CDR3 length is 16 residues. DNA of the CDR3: TGTGCCAGCCACGAAACCGGGACAGGGGGATCGGATACGCAGTATTTT. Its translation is CASHETGTGGSDTQYF.

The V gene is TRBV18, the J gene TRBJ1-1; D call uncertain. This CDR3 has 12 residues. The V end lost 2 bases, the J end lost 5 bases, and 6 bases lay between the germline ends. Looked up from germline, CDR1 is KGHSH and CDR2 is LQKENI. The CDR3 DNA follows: TGTGCCAGCTCACCAAGTTCGACTGAAGCTTTCTTT. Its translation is CASSPSSTEAFF.